A selection of T cell receptor beta chains follows, all from one sample in a study of vaccination effects on CD4 cells after COVID-19. Sequencing used immunoSEQ multiplex PCR; TCRdb keeps in-frame clones, though not all of them. The sample contains tens of thousands of clones, approximately 81% of which appear only once. The antigens of these receptors remain unknown. The source was CD4+ T cells from PBMCs cultured with HCoV-229E spike peptides, collected before COVID-19 vaccination. These receptors came from a human donor who received a COVID-19 vaccine. CDR3s include the opening cysteine and the closing phenylalanine or tryptophan. The D gene is left open where the match is weak. Only part of the rows carry a size: once, few, many, or a class if the clone is expanded.

D gene	V gene	clone size	J gene	CDR3 protein	CDR3 DNA
TRBD1	TRBV27	NA	TRBJ1-2	CASSLFGGQDYGYTF	TGTGCCAGCAGTTTATTTGGAGGACAGGATTATGGCTACACCTTC
NA	TRBV18	NA	TRBJ1-1	CASSPSENTEAFF	TGTGCCAGCTCACCGAGCGAGAACACTGAAGCTTTCTTT
TRBD1	TRBV5-1	NA	TRBJ2-5	CASSLRWTGSSLEAQYF	TGCGCCAGCAGCTTGCGGTGGACAGGGTCTTCCTTAGAGGCCCAGTACTTC
NA	TRBV29-1	NA	TRBJ2-3	CSVDTGYGTDTQYF	TGCAGCGTCGATACAGGTTACGGCACAGATACGCAGTATTTT
NA	TRBV12-3/TRBV12-4	NA	TRBJ1-2	CASSSRGGYGYTF	TGTGCCAGCAGTAGTAGGGGCGGGTATGGCTACACCTTC
TRBD1	TRBV18	few	TRBJ1-1	CASSPPKGTANTEAFF	TGTGCCAGCTCACCACCAAAGGGGACAGCGAACACTGAAGCTTTCTTT
TRBD1	TRBV6-5	NA	TRBJ1-1	CATTGGQKNTEAFF	TGTGCCACCACTGGGGGACAGAAGAACACTGAAGCTTTCTTT
NA	TRBV6-2/TRBV6-3	once	TRBJ2-5	CASSYRPTQYF	TGTGCCAGCAGTTACCGTCCCACCCAGTACTTC
NA	TRBV2	NA	TRBJ1-1	CASLAGRQANTEAFF	TGTGCCAGCCTTGCCGGCCGGCAGGCGAACACTGAAGCTTTCTTT
NA	TRBV6-5	few	TRBJ2-1	CASSYQNTGGSEQFF	TGTGCCAGCAGTTATCAAAACACCGGAGGTAGTGAGCAGTTCTTC
NA	TRBV27	NA	TRBJ2-1	CASRSKWEPWTPYNEQFF	TGTGCCAGCAGATCAAAGTGGGAGCCCTGGACCCCCTACAATGAGCAGTTCTTC
NA	TRBV6-4	NA	TRBJ1-1	CASSDSRREATEAFF	TGTGCCAGCAGTGATTCTAGAAGGGAGGCCACTGAAGCTTTCTTT
TRBD1	TRBV19	NA	TRBJ1-4	CASKARGFANEKLFF	TGTGCCAGTAAGGCCAGGGGGTTTGCTAATGAAAAACTGTTTTTT
TRBD2	TRBV12-5	NA	TRBJ2-3	CASGLSETSGGPDTQYF	TGTGCTAGTGGTTTGTCGGAGACTAGCGGGGGGCCAGATACGCAGTATTTT
NA	TRBV7-2	NA	TRBJ1-6	CASSLAQGVRNSPLHF	TGTGCCAGCAGCTTAGCCCAGGGTGTTCGGAATTCACCCCTCCACTTT
TRBD1	TRBV14	NA	TRBJ1-4	CASSQGTGAFNEKLFF	TGTGCCAGCAGCCAAGGGACAGGGGCCTTTAATGAAAAACTGTTTTTT
NA	TRBV12-2	NA	TRBJ2-1	CASRPTGTKRDNEQFF	TGTGCAAGTCGCCCGACCGGGACTAAAAGGGACAATGAGCAGTTCTTC
TRBD1	TRBV5-4	NA	TRBJ1-2	CASSRGTGGNGYTF	TGTGCCAGCAGCAGAGGGACAGGGGGCAATGGCTACACCTTC
NA	TRBV3-1/TRBV3-2	NA	TRBJ1-3	CASSQGSAGYSGNTIYF	TGTGCCAGCAGCCAAGGGTCTGCAGGCTACTCTGGAAACACCATATATTTT
NA	TRBV10-1	few	TRBJ1-5	CASSAERDQPQHF	TGCGCCAGCAGTGCTGAAAGGGATCAGCCCCAGCATTTT
TRBD1	TRBV9	NA	TRBJ1-1	CASSVASGQDTEAFF	TGTGCCAGCAGCGTAGCATCGGGACAGGACACTGAAGCTTTCTTT
TRBD2	TRBV11-2	NA	TRBJ2-1	CASSLVVAGGNNEQFF	TGTGCCAGCAGCTTAGTGGTAGCGGGGGGCAATAATGAGCAGTTCTTC
TRBD2	TRBV10-2	NA	TRBJ2-5	CASGPLGGGQETQYF	TGCGCCAGCGGCCCTCTAGGCGGGGGCCAAGAGACCCAGTACTTC
TRBD1	TRBV6-2/TRBV6-3	NA	TRBJ1-6	CASSRPGQLNSPLHF	TGTGCCAGCAGTCGACCGGGACAGTTGAATTCACCCCTCCACTTT
NA	TRBV6-1	NA	TRBJ2-4	CANSELRSSSADIQYF	TGTGCCAACAGTGAACTCCGGTCATCATCGGCGGACATTCAGTACTTC
NA	TRBV7-2	NA	TRBJ2-5	CASSLQTSEETQYF	TGTGCCAGCAGCTTGCAGACTAGTGAAGAGACCCAGTACTTC
TRBD1	TRBV14	once	TRBJ1-3	CASSIRTGQRNTIYF	TGTGCCAGCAGCATCCGGACAGGGCAGCGAAACACCATATATTTT
TRBD2	TRBV7-3	NA	TRBJ2-2	CASSSRLSGGHTGELFF	TGTGCCAGCAGTTCACGCCTATCGGGGGGGCACACCGGGGAGCTGTTTTTT
NA	TRBV20-1	NA	TRBJ2-5	CSARVETQYF	TGCAGTGCTAGAGTAGAGACCCAGTACTTC
TRBD2	TRBV5-8	NA	TRBJ2-3	CASPVGLAGGSSTDTQYF	TGTGCCAGCCCCGTCGGTCTAGCGGGGGGCTCCAGCACAGATACGCAGTATTTT
NA	TRBV28	NA	TRBJ1-4	CASSSPGDGEKLFF	TGTGCCAGCAGTTCCCCGGGGGACGGGGAAAAACTGTTTTTT
NA	TRBV2	NA	TRBJ1-2	CASSTDWNPYGYTF	TGTGCCAGCAGCACGGACTGGAATCCCTATGGCTACACCTTC
NA	TRBV27	NA	TRBJ2-3	CASSLFSYTDTQYF	TGTGCCAGCAGTTTATTCAGTTACACAGATACGCAGTATTTT
TRBD2	TRBV4-1	once	TRBJ2-5	CASSQGLAGGPETQYF	TGCGCCAGCAGCCAAGGGCTAGCGGGGGGGCCGGAGACCCAGTACTTC
NA	TRBV5-6	few	TRBJ1-5	CASSLRGTSNQPQHF	TGTGCCAGCAGCTTGCGAGGGACCAGCAATCAGCCCCAGCATTTT
NA	TRBV4-1	few	TRBJ1-5	CASSQIGNDQPQHF	TGCGCCAGCAGCCAGATAGGCAACGATCAGCCCCAGCATTTT
TRBD1	TRBV25-1	NA	TRBJ2-3	CASKGTGSTDTQYF	TGTGCCAGCAAAGGGACAGGGAGCACAGATACGCAGTATTTT
NA	TRBV7-9	NA	TRBJ2-3	CASSLADSLGAQYF	TGTGCCAGCAGCTTAGCGGACTCTCTGGGGGCGCAGTATTTT
NA	TRBV5-6	NA	TRBJ1-5	CASSLYRLDNQPQHF	TGTGCCAGCAGCTTATACAGGTTGGACAATCAGCCCCAGCATTTT
NA	TRBV7-2	few	TRBJ1-2	CASSLGYTNYGYTF	TGTGCCAGCAGCTTAGGCTACACTAACTATGGCTACACCTTC
NA	TRBV7-2	NA	TRBJ2-3	CASSLSGLSTDTQYF	TGTGCCAGCAGCTTATCAGGACTATCAACAGATACGCAGTATTTT
TRBD1	TRBV14	NA	TRBJ1-2	CASSQRSLGQGGYTF	TGTGCCAGCAGCCAAAGATCTCTAGGACAGGGAGGCTACACCTTC
TRBD1	TRBV19	few	TRBJ1-1	CASSAQGAEAFF	TGTGCCAGTAGCGCACAGGGGGCTGAAGCTTTCTTT
NA	TRBV9	few	TRBJ1-5	CASSADSNQPQHF	TGTGCCAGCAGCGCAGATAGCAATCAGCCCCAGCATTTT
NA	TRBV18	few	TRBJ1-2	CASSPEGGYGYTF	TGTGCCAGCTCACCAGAAGGGGGCTATGGCTACACCTTC